Each of the 21 T cell receptor beta chains below was sequenced from the same sample in a study of blood T cells in healthy people across ages. Next came a second PCR, run for about 7 to 12 cycles, which used a sample-barcoded 5' primer along with a J-beta primer mix. One entry per CDR3 protein, called by TCRdb with MiXCR from the 5' RACE reads. Altogether roughly 1.7 million distinct CDR3 sequences are present, roughly 32% being singletons, with the ten largest covering approximately 10%. Input material: blood. The receptors derive from a woman in her twenties or thirties in good health.

This clonotype has just a few counts. The chain is built from TRBV28 and TRBJ2-5, with 10 bases identical to TRBD1. CDR1 and CDR2 from the germline V gene are MDHEN and SYDVKM. J was trimmed by 4 bases and V by 8 bases; bases with no gene match: 7. The CDR3 runs 14 residues. CDR3 coding DNA: TGTGCCAGCTACAGCGGGACAGGGGTAGAGACCCAGTACTTC. This encodes CASYSGTGVETQYF.

J is TRBJ2-7 and V is TRBV4-2, with 10 positions matching TRBD2. Germline CDR1 and CDR2: LGHNA and YNFKEQ. The CDR3 contains 17 residues. V shed 0 bases, J shed 1 base, and the junction held 6 bases outside the gene matches. As DNA, the CDR3 is TGTGCCAGCAGCCAAGAAGCGGGAGGGTCCCCTTCCTACGAGCAGTACTTC. Its protein product is CASSQEAGGSPSYEQYF.

The J gene is TRBJ2-7, the V gene TRBV7-2; maybe TRBD2 (6 bases). Trimming shortened V by 4 bases and J by 1 base, and 23 bases separated the two germline ends. This CDR3 spans 18 amino acids. Germline CDR1 is SGHTA and CDR2 is FQGNSA. CDR3 sequence (DNA): TGTGCCAGCAGCTCCCTCCCTAGTGGACAAGGGAGGTCCTACGAGCAGTACTTC. The encoded protein is CASSSLPSGQGRSYEQYF.

This clonotype turned up a few times. Here the CDR3 DNA reads TGTGCCAGCAGCGTAGTTCCCGGGGGGACCCAGTACTTC. Translating gives CASSVVPGGTQYF. V usage is TRBV9 and J usage is TRBJ2-5; maybe TRBD2 (6 bases). Germline CDR1 reads SGDLS; CDR2 reads YYNGEE. This CDR3 contains 13 residues. The V end was cut by 0 bases, the J end by 7 bases, with 10 bases between.

The gene calls are TRBV20-1 and TRBJ2-4; perhaps TRBD2 as D (5 bases). Matching the DNA end better, TRBJ2-7 makes the J call doubtful. Per the germline V gene, CDR1 is DFQATT and CDR2 is SNEGSKA (reference sequence). This CDR3 contains 14 residues. The CDR3 region has the DNA TGCAGTGCTGGTCTAGCAGTAAACGCCTACGAGCAGTACTTC. Protein: CSAGLAVNAYEQYF.

The chain is built from TRBV7-9 and TRBJ2-1; 13 bases match TRBD2. Trimming removed 4 bases from V and 6 bases from J; junction bases left unmatched: 12. Germline CDR1 reads SEHNR; CDR2 reads FQNEAQ (reference sequence). The CDR3 runs to 18 residues. CDR3 protein: CASSSTEWTSGSANEQFF. The CDR3 nucleotides read TGTGCCAGCAGCTCTACCGAATGGACTAGCGGGAGCGCCAATGAGCAGTTCTTC.

This chain uses TRBV19 with TRBJ2-7; TRBD2 matches at 9 bases. The CDR3 runs 14 residues. V was pared by 1 base and J by 3 bases, with 1 base of the junction left unmatched. Germline V gene lookup returns CDR1 LNHDA and CDR2 SQIVND (reference sequence). The CDR3 coding sequence is TGTGCCAGTAGTATAGGTAGCGGGAGCTACGAGCAGTACTTC. It codes for CASSIGSGSYEQYF.

On this clonotype itself: This may be a read error: a much more frequent sequence differs by one nucleotide. The chain links TRBV5-1 to TRBJ2-1; TRBD2 aligns across 7 bases. V was clipped by 3 bases and J by 10 bases; unmatched bases: 13. The CDR3 consists of 15 residues. Germline CDR1 SGHRS, CDR2 YFSETQ. CDR3 DNA: TGCGCCAGCAGCTCGAGAGCGGGATCGTCCACCGAGCAGTTCTTC. It encodes CASSSRAGSSTEQFF.

Concerning this clonotype itself: This clone may be a read error of a much larger clone one base away. The V gene is TRBV2, the J gene TRBJ2-1, with TRBD2 matching 8 bases. Germline V gene lookup returns CDR1 SNHLY and CDR2 FYNNEI. The CDR3 has 16 amino acids. The trim removed 6 bases at V and 6 bases at J, leaving 13 bases unmatched. CDR3 nucleotide sequence: TGTGCCAGCAGGGCCACTTCGGTAGCGGGACGCAATGAGCAGTTCTTC. This gives the protein CASRATSVAGRNEQFF.

This clonotype was counted a few times. The chain carries TRBV4-1 and TRBJ2-7; 8 bases align to TRBD1. The CDR3 consists of 15 residues. Germline V gene data show CDR1 as MGHRA and CDR2 as YSYEKL. The V segment lost 2 bases and the J segment 6 bases; nucleotides outside the gene matches: 9. The chain's CDR3 is CASSQSPRTGTEQYF. The CDR3 region has the DNA TGCGCCAGCAGCCAATCGCCTCGGACAGGGACCGAGCAGTACTTC.

In its sample, this clonotype was seen a few times. This rearrangement joins TRBV10-3 to TRBJ1-2; tentatively, D is TRBD1 (5 bases). The ends were cut back, 8 bases at V and 4 bases at J, with 11 bases in the middle. CDR3 length: 12 amino acids. Germline CDR1 reads ENHRY; CDR2 reads SYGVKD. Written as DNA, the CDR3 is TGTGCCATCCGGGGGGGTGGCTATGGCTACACCTTC. Protein sequence: CAIRGGGYGYTF.

The chain uses TRBV20-1 and TRBJ2-7, with D perhaps matching TRBD1 or TRBD2 (5 bases each). V was cut by 6 bases and J by 6 bases, with 15 bases left in between. This CDR3 region has 12 residues. Germline V lookup: CDR1 DFQATT, CDR2 SNEGSKA (reference sequence). The CDR3, as DNA: TGCAGTGCCACCGGGGCGACCTTCGAGCAGTACTTC. This translates into CSATGATFEQYF.

The chain employs TRBV3-1 and TRBJ1-2; 7 bases agree with TRBD1. With V trimmed by 5 bases and J by 3 bases, 12 bases remained unmatched. Germline-derived CDR1 and CDR2 are LGHDT and YNNKEL (reference sequence). The CDR3 totals 16 residues. The CDR3 spells CASSRRGLQGYYGYTF. The CDR3 DNA is TGTGCCAGCAGCAGAAGGGGACTACAGGGGTACTATGGCTACACCTTC.

The chain carries TRBV10-3 and TRBJ2-1, with a possible D match to TRBD2 (7 bases). With 10 bases removed from V and 2 bases from J, the gap between germline ends came to 33 bases. The CDR3 loop spans 20 amino acids. Germline CDR1 reads ENHRY; CDR2 reads SYGVKD. As DNA, the CDR3 is TGTGCCACGCGGACAGCCTCCTTCCTAGCGGACAAGAGGGCCTACAATGAGCAGTTCTTC. Residues: CATRTASFLADKRAYNEQFF.

This rearrangement joins TRBV9 to TRBJ2-3; D might be TRBD1 (6 bases). This CDR3 spans 15 amino acids. Looked up from germline, CDR1 is SGDLS and CDR2 is YYNGEE. The ends were cut back, 2 bases at V and 0 bases at J, with 10 bases in the middle. The CDR3 nucleotides are TGTGCCAGCAGCGTCTCGGACAGTAGCACAGATACGCAGTATTTT. This encodes CASSVSDSSTDTQYF. Drawing the rest from reference TRBV9 and TRBJ2-3, the complete variable domain is DSGVTQTPKHLITATGQRVTLRCSPRSGDLSVYWYQQSLDQGLQFLIQYYNGEERAKGNILERFSAQQFPDLHSELNLSSLELGDSALYFCASSVSDSSTDTQYFGPGTRLTVL.

The chain uses TRBV2 and TRBJ2-1, with 8 bases lining up with TRBD2. Unmatched junction bases numbered 14, after V lost 6 bases and J lost 7 bases. Germline CDR1 reads SNHLY; CDR2 reads FYNNEI. CDR3 size: 16 residues. CDR3 in DNA: TGTGCCAGCAGGGACCTTGGCGGGGGGCTTTTTAATGAGCAGTTCTTC. Residues: CASRDLGGGLFNEQFF.

The rearrangement uses TRBV5-1 and TRBJ1-6, with TRBD1 matching 7 bases. The V gene end was trimmed by 6 bases and the J gene end by 10 bases; junction bases not matched to a gene: 13. The CDR3 length is 15 residues. Germline loops: CDR1 SGHRS, CDR2 YFSETQ. This chain's CDR3 is CASNQGGTVESPLHF. For the CDR3, the DNA is TGCGCCAGCAACCAAGGAGGGACAGTAGAATCACCCCTCCACTTT.

The V gene is TRBV3-1, the J gene TRBJ1-4; D is ambiguous. The CDR3 has 13 residues. Germline V CDR1 and CDR2: LGHDT, YNNKEL (reference sequence). V was clipped by 7 bases and J by 8 bases, with 14 bases between them. The CDR3 DNA reads TGTGCCAGCACTCTGTGGGGTTACGAAAAACTGTTTTTT. Amino acid sequence: CASTLWGYEKLFF.

V usage is TRBV19 and J usage is TRBJ2-3, with a tentative D call TRBD2 (5 bases). Trimming pared 10 bases from V and 3 bases from J, leaving 17 bases between. CDR1 and CDR2 from the germline V gene are LNHDA and SQIVND (reference sequence). CDR3 length equals 14 residues. CDR3 sequence: CATTEEVWTDTQYF. Here the CDR3 DNA reads TGTGCCACCACTGAGGAGGTCTGGACAGATACGCAGTATTTT.

There are many counts of this clonotype. The chain carries TRBV6-6 and TRBJ2-7, with D perhaps given as TRBD1 or TRBD2 (6 bases each). Per germline, CDR1 MNHNY and CDR2 SVGAGI (reference sequence). The CDR3 sequence is 14 residues long. Trimming shortened V by 2 bases and J by 5 bases, and 13 bases separated the two germline ends. DNA for the CDR3: TGTGCCAGCAGTTACGTGGGGGGCTGGGACGAGCAGTACTTC. Protein sequence: CASSYVGGWDEQYF.

This clonotype was observed a handful of times. This chain links TRBV5-1 with TRBJ2-4; tentative D call: TRBD1 (5 bases). The end of the DNA fits TRBJ2-7 better, so the J call may be wrong. The CDR3 consists of 14 residues. Germline CDR1 and CDR2: SGHRS and YFSETQ. The CDR3 nucleotides read TGCGCCAGCAGCGCTCGACAGAGCCCTCGCGAGCAGTACTTC. It specifies CASSARQSPREQYF.